This T cell receptor beta chain stems from a study of T cell responses to AZD1222 COVID-19 vaccine (dated by TCRdb to about 2021). Some background on the complete study: Because spike-specific TCR depth and breadth did not differ between the two schedules, AZD1222 recipients who got a second dose at roughly 4 weeks were pooled with those who got a second dose at roughly 12 weeks. A total of around 240 trial participants underwent TCR sequencing, of whom 207 received two doses of AZD1222 and approximately 25 received two doses of the MenACWY control vaccine. Trial participants were enrolled by age into subgroups of 18-55, 56-69 and 70-plus years, and around 140, 26 and 57 TCR-sequenced participants, respectively, were included in these subgroups. The full study reports these points: In the small 56-69-year group, the increase in depth fell short of significance, most likely because of low power. Nearly half of unique spike-specific TCRs reportedly recognized epitopes outside regions mutated in the B.1.351 and B.1.1.7 variants. After two AZD1222 doses, both the breadth and the depth of spike-specific TCRs were significantly higher than at day 0 and than in MenACWY recipients. Only six AZD1222 recipients were SARS-CoV-2 seropositive at baseline, limiting conclusions about previously exposed vaccinees. Because no day 14 peak-response samples were available, the repertoires could be characterized only after the peak T cell response. Participants were mostly white British and included more females than males, and it was suggested by the authors that clonal diversity may have been underestimated. The whole spike protein was spanned by vaccine-associated CD4 TCRs, and dominant responses were seen in regions 160-218 and 743-854.

The CDR3 regions of human TCRbeta chains were analyzed by immunosequencing. Concerning the study's data processing: Repertoire TCRs were matched against a reference library of SARS-CoV-2-specific TCRs generated with the MIRA antigen-specificity platform. Breadth meant the fraction of unique TCRs that were SARS-CoV-2-associated, whereas depth meant the fraction of total T cells that were SARS-CoV-2-associated. Each spike-specific TCR was assigned to its reactive spike region and to a CD4 or CD8 class using the MIRA data. Log10-transformed breadth and depth values were compared by one-way ANOVA with Sidak's multiple comparisons tests. TCRdb stores this immuneACCESS table with in-frame sequences only. Part of the clones is absent; in the studies checked, under half of the shortfall reflects unresolved V genes, and no reason is known for the rest. V and J calls plus clone size are reproduced from that table; the DNA served to infer D and trimming. This sample lists about 90,000 clones; 70% to 90% were detected once. The ten largest clones capture roughly 5.8% of the sample.

Notes on this clone: There is no known antigen for this receptor. Base qualities are missing; no much larger clone stands one base away.

This specimen's time point label, per the study, means: baseline before first vaccination. The vaccinee samples were drawn from two UK trials, COV001 and COV002, one of which was a single-blind randomized controlled phase 2/3 trial testing AZD1222 (ChAdOx1 nCoV-19) in healthy adults. For TCRbeta chain sequencing, PBMC samples were collected from trial participants at day 0 and at day 28 after the second dose. The CDR3 runs 12 amino acids, cysteine and phenylalanine included. The CDR3 DNA has 36 bases and is translated from base 1. According to the germline V gene, CDR1 reads LGHNT and CDR2 reads FRNRAP. V sheds 0 bases and J sheds 7 bases, leaving 4 bases between their ends.

The input for sequencing was peripheral blood, taken on day 0 of AZD1222 vaccination. The receptor was derived from an adult in good health. In this chain, TRBV12-5 is recombined with TRBJ2-1, with the D gene not clear enough to name. The CDR3 protein is CASGLVQNEQFF. Here is the DNA: TGTGCTAGTGGTTTGGTACAAAATGAGCAGTTCTTC.